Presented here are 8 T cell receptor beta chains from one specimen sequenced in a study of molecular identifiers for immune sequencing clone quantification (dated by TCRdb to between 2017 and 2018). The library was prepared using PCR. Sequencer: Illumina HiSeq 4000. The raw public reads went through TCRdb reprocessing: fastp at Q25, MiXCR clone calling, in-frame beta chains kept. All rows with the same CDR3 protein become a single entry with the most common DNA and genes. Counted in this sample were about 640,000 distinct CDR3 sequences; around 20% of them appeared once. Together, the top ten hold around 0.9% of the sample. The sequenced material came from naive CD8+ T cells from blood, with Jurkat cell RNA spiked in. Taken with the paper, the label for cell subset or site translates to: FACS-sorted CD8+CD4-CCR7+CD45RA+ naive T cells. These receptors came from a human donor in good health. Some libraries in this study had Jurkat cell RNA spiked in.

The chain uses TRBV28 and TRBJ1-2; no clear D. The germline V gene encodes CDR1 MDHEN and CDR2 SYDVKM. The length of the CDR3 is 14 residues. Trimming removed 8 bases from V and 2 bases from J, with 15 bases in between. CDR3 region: CASHKLMGNYGYTF. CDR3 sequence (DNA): TGTGCCAGCCACAAATTGATGGGGAACTATGGCTACACCTTC.

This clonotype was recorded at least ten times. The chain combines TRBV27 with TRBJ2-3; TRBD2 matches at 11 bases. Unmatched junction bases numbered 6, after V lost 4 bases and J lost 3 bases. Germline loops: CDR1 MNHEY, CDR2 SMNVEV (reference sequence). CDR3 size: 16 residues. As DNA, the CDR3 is TGTGCCAGCAGTTGGGCGGGACTAGCGGATACAGATACGCAGTATTTT. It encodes CASSWAGLADTDTQYF.

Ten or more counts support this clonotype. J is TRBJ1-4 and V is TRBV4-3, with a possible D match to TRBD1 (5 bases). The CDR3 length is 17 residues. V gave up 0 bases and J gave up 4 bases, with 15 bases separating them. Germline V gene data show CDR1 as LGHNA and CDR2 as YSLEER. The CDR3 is CASSQDMVGGVNEKLFF. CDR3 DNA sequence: TGCGCCAGCAGCCAAGATATGGTTGGGGGTGTTAATGAAAAACTGTTTTTT.

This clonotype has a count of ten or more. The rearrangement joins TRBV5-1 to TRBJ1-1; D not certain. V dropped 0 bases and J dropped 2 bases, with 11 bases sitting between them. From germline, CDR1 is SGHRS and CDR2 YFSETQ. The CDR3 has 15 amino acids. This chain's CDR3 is CASSLAGRRNTEAFF. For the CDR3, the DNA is TGCGCCAGCAGCTTGGCTGGCAGGAGAAACACTGAAGCTTTCTTT.

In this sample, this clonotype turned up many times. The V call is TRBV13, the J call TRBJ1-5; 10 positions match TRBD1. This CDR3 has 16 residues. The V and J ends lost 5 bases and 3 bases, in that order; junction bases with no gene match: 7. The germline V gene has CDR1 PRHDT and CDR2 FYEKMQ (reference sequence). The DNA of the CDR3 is TGTGCCAGCAGCAGACAGGGGGCTGTCGACAATCAGCCCCAGCATTTT. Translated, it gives CASSRQGAVDNQPQHF.

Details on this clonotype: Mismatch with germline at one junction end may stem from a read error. CDR3: CAGSLGATGELFF. As DNA, the CDR3 is TGTGCCGGCAGCTTAGGCGCCACCGGGGAGCTGTTTTTT. The rearrangement joins TRBV7-6 to TRBJ2-2; D uncertain. The CDR3 totals 13 residues. CDR1 is SGHVS and CDR2 is FNYEAQ in the germline V gene.

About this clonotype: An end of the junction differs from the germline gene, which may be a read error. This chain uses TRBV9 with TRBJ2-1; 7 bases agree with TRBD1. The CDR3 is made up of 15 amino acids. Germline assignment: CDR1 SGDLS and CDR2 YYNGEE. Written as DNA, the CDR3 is TGTGTCAGCAGCGTAGGTAGGACAGGTTACAATGAGCAGTTCTTC. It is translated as CVSSVGRTGYNEQFF.

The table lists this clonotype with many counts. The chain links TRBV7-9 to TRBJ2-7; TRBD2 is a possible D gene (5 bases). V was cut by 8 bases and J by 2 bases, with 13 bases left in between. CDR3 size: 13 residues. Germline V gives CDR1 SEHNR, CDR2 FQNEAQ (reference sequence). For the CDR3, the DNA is TGTGCCAGCGATGAGGGCAGAACCTACGAGCAGTACTTC. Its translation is CASDEGRTYEQYF. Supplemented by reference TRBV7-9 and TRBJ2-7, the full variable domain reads DTGVSQNPRHKITKRGQNVTFRCDPISEHNRLYWYRQTLGQGPEFLTYFQNEAQLEKSRLLSDRFSAERPKGSFSTLEIQRTEQGDSAMYLCASDEGRTYEQYFGPGTRLTVT.